This T cell receptor beta chain is from a study of response to subunit inactivated influenza vaccine. Study findings and constraints: Few new T cells, the authors suggested, are recruited by each seasonal influenza vaccination.

In TCRdb, the RT-PCR reads were re-called with MiXCR into one record per CDR3 protein. The sample lists a few hundred thousand distinct CDR3 sequences, 6.5% to 8% occurring once. This clonotype was seen a handful of times. The antigen remains undetermined. Per the germline V gene, CDR1 is KGHSH and CDR2 is LQKENI. The CDR3 covers 14 residues. The V segment lost 3 bases and the J segment 6 bases; nucleotides outside the gene matches: 5. This TCR was sampled from a man aged 45 to 70 who received an inactivated influenza vaccine. J is TRBJ2-7 and V is TRBV18; 10 nucleotides align to TRBD1. This sample comprised PBMCs from blood, obtained about 24 months after vaccination. This chain's CDR3 is CASSPDGTGVEQYF. CDR3 DNA: TGTGCCAGCTCACCGGACGGGACAGGGGTCGAGCAGTACTTC.